Reported below is one T cell receptor beta chain. Its target is not known. The protocol was immunoSEQ multiplex PCR, while the TCRdb copy is restricted to in-frame clones and leaves out a portion. The sample lists 13,000 to 15,000 clones; roughly four fifths were seen once. This sample is drawn from a study of brain metastases from non-small cell lung cancer. Germline CDR1 reads KGHSH; CDR2 reads LQKENI. The CDR3 loop spans 16 amino acids. V gave up 2 bases and J gave up 2 bases; unmatched junction bases: 9. The study, taken as a whole, reports: In around 66% of brain metastases, T-cell clones were expanded compared with matched primary tumors.

Sequenced input: primary lung tumor tissue. The rearrangement uses TRBV18 and TRBJ2-7; 7 nucleotides align to TRBD1. The receptor's source is a donor aged 40 or over with non-small cell lung cancer. CDR3 loop: CASSPSGTGTAYEQYF. CDR3 DNA: TGTGCCAGCTCACCATCAGGGACCGGGACAGCCTACGAGCAGTACTTC.